This T cell receptor (beta chain) appears in the sequencing data of a study of PD-L1 blockade in urothelial cancer. Study summary: In the mid-2010s, patients got going on atezolizumab, taking 1,200 mg intravenously every 3 weeks.

Produced via immunoSEQ multiplex PCR; TCRdb's table is partial and in-frame only. The sample records about 26,000 clones, 75% to 90% being singletons. The CDR3 loop spans 12 amino acids. Per germline, CDR1 SQVTM and CDR2 ANQGSEA. Trimming took off 7 bases at V and 9 bases at J, with 16 bases between the two ends. This chain uses TRBV29-1 with TRBJ2-1; D remains unclear. This clonotype originated in a man aged 55 to 70 with urothelial cancer. The source was PBMCs, collected around atezolizumab (anti-PD-L1) treatment. CDR3 residues: CSGAHTNLEQFF. DNA of the CDR3: TGCAGCGGGGCCCACACAAATCTTGAGCAGTTCTTC.